A selection of T cell receptor beta chains follows, all from one sample in a study of blood T cell repertoires in COVID-19. Assay used: immunoSEQ multiplex PCR; TCRdb lists only in-frame clones, some missing. The profile shows fewer than 350,000 clones, approximately 86% of them singletons. Material for sequencing was PBMCs or T cells enriched from blood (not recorded which). These receptors were obtained from a woman in her thirties or forties with acute COVID-19. Both conserved end residues are part of each CDR3. The D gene is left open where the match is weak. Size is stated for part of the rows, as once, few or many counts, or as a class when the clone is expanded.

TRBJ1-4 . TRBV5-5 TRBD1 CASSYLTGGNEKLFF TGTGCCAGCAGCTACCTCACAGGGGGGAATGAAAAACTGTTTTTT
TRBJ1-4 . TRBV7-9 . CASSLPGVNEKLFF TGTGCCAGCAGCTTGCCAGGGGTCAATGAAAAACTGTTTTTT
TRBJ2-5 once TRBV25-1 TRBD2 CASSPRLAGGTETQYF TGTGCCAGCTCCCCTCGACTAGCGGGAGGGACAGAGACCCAGTACTTC
TRBJ2-7 . TRBV4-3 TRBD1 CASSQSLGDRSYEQYF TGCGCCAGCAGCCAATCGCTAGGGGACAGATCATACGAGCAGTACTTC
TRBJ1-1 . TRBV7-2 . CASSQGPRAPNTEAFF TGTGCCAGCAGCCAAGGACCGAGGGCCCCGAACACTGAAGCTTTCTTT
TRBJ1-2 . TRBV2 TRBD1 CARETGMVYGYTF TGTGCCAGAGAGACAGGGATGGTCTATGGCTACACCTTC
TRBJ2-5 . TRBV4-1 . CASSQDRWEETQYF TGCGCCAGCAGCCAAGATAGATGGGAGGAGACCCAGTACTTC
TRBJ1-2 . TRBV19 . CASSIEGRHSYGYTF TGTGCCAGTAGTATAGAGGGCCGCCACTCATATGGCTACACCTTC
TRBJ2-7 . TRBV14 . CASSSRETSSYEQYF TGTGCCAGCAGCTCCCGGGAGACAAGCTCCTACGAGCAGTACTTC
TRBJ1-3 . TRBV12-5 TRBD1 CASGLVGQGAAGNTIYF TGTGCTAGTGGTTTGGTAGGACAGGGGGCGGCCGGAAACACCATATATTTT
TRBJ2-1 . TRBV7-2 . CASSLGQGGYNEQFF TGTGCCAGCAGCTTAGGGCAGGGGGGATACAATGAGCAGTTCTTC
TRBJ2-5 . TRBV7-7 TRBD1 CASSFQPGQGETQYF TGTGCCAGCAGTTTCCAACCGGGACAGGGGGAGACCCAGTACTTC
TRBJ1-3 . TRBV3-1/TRBV3-2 TRBD1 CASSLRDRGNTIYF TGTGCCAGCAGCCTCCGGGACAGGGGAAACACCATATATTTT
TRBJ1-2 . TRBV19 . CASSIDVAGGYTF TGTGCCAGTAGTATCGACGTAGCTGGTGGCTACACCTTC
TRBJ2-7 few TRBV5-5 TRBD2 CASSSPAAGDYEQYF TGTGCCAGCAGCTCCCCGGCCGCGGGAGACTACGAGCAGTACTTC
TRBJ1-1 . TRBV12-3/TRBV12-4 . CASSFGGDTEAFF TGTGCCAGCAGTTTCGGCGGGGACACTGAAGCTTTCTTT
TRBJ1-2 once TRBV28 TRBD1 CASSFSDRGQGYGYTF TGTGCCAGCAGTTTCTCGGACAGGGGGCAGGGCTATGGCTACACCTTC
TRBJ2-1 . TRBV5-1 . CASSLEPGISGGYEQFF TGCGCCAGCAGCCTGGAACCCGGGATAAGTGGTGGGTATGAGCAGTTCTTC
TRBJ1-2 . TRBV2 TRBD1 CASSDDRRPGQNYGYTF TGTGCCAGCAGTGATGATCGTAGACCGGGACAGAACTATGGCTACACCTTC
TRBJ2-3 . TRBV11-1 . CASSLGTASTDTQYF TGTGCCAGCAGCTTAGGGACAGCCAGCACAGATACGCAGTATTTT
TRBJ2-7 . TRBV7-2 TRBD2 CASSLWATSAPHEQYF TGTGCCAGCAGTCTTTGGGCGACTAGCGCACCGCACGAGCAGTACTTC
TRBJ2-1 . TRBV7-2 TRBD1 CASSPQGASYNEQFF TGTGCCAGCAGCCCACAGGGGGCGTCCTACAATGAGCAGTTCTTC
TRBJ2-2 . TRBV3-1/TRBV3-2 TRBD2 CASSQRSGGNTGELFF TGTGCCAGCAGCCAACGTAGCGGGGGGAACACCGGGGAGCTGTTTTTT
TRBJ1-6 . TRBV28 . CASSLAPTGIGSPLHF TGTGCCAGCAGTTTAGCCCCTACAGGGATCGGTTCACCCCTCCACTTT
TRBJ2-4 . TRBV4-2 TRBD2 CASSQDWASGLAKNIQYF TGTGCCAGCAGCCAAGATTGGGCTAGCGGGCTAGCCAAAAACATTCAGTACTTC
TRBJ2-7 . TRBV28 TRBD2 CASSSLALGGEYEQYF TGTGCCAGCAGTTCACTAGCTTTGGGGGGGGAGTACGAGCAGTACTTC
TRBJ1-4 . TRBV4-2 . CASSQEIWGAGTNEKLFF TGTGCCAGCAGCCAAGAGATTTGGGGAGCGGGAACTAATGAAAAACTGTTTTTT
TRBJ2-1 . TRBV9 . CASSETGGTSYNEQFF TGTGCCAGCAGCGAAACTGGAGGGACGTCCTACAATGAGCAGTTCTTC
TRBJ1-2 . TRBV19 TRBD1 CASNSGQNNYGYTF TGTGCCAGTAATTCGGGACAGAATAATTATGGCTACACCTTC
TRBJ1-4 once TRBV6-6 . CASSSNEKLFF TGTGCCAGCAGTTCAAATGAAAAACTGTTTTTT
TRBJ2-3 . TRBV5-1 TRBD2 CASSLDSSGRASDTQYF TGCGCCAGCAGCTTGGACTCTAGCGGGAGGGCCTCGGATACGCAGTATTTT
TRBJ1-6 . TRBV5-1 TRBD1 CASSLEGAQYSPLHF TGCGCCAGCAGCTTGGAGGGGGCTCAATATTCACCCCTCCACTTT
TRBJ2-3 . TRBV2 . CASILDYPTQYF .
TRBJ2-7 few TRBV28 . CASTMRILGHPYEQYF TGTGCCAGCACCATGAGAATACTGGGACATCCCTACGAGCAGTACTTC
TRBJ1-6 . TRBV4-3 . CASSQEENSPLHF TGCGCCAGCAGCCAAGAAGAGAATTCACCCCTCCACTTT
TRBJ2-5 many TRBV7-9 TRBD2 CASSSGLAGVEETQYF TGTGCCAGCAGCTCGGGACTAGCGGGAGTAGAAGAGACCCAGTACTTC
TRBJ1-6 . TRBV18 TRBD1 CASTQGGRNNSPLHF TGTGCCAGCACCCAGGGGGGACGGAATAATTCACCCCTCCACTTT
TRBJ2-5 . TRBV10-3 TRBD2 CAIKIGGGAQETQYF TGTGCCATCAAGATTGGCGGGGGGGCCCAAGAGACCCAGTACTTC
TRBJ2-5 . TRBV7-9 TRBD2 CASSLVTGGQETQYF TGTGCCAGCAGCTTAGTAACGGGGGGTCAAGAGACCCAGTACTTC
TRBJ2-2 . TRBV3-1/TRBV3-2 TRBD2 CASSHGDYSTGELFF TGTGCCAGCAGCCATGGGGACTATTCCACCGGGGAGCTGTTTTTT
TRBJ1-5 . TRBV19 . CASHEIGNQPQHF TGTGCCAGTCATGAGATCGGCAATCAGCCCCAGCATTTT